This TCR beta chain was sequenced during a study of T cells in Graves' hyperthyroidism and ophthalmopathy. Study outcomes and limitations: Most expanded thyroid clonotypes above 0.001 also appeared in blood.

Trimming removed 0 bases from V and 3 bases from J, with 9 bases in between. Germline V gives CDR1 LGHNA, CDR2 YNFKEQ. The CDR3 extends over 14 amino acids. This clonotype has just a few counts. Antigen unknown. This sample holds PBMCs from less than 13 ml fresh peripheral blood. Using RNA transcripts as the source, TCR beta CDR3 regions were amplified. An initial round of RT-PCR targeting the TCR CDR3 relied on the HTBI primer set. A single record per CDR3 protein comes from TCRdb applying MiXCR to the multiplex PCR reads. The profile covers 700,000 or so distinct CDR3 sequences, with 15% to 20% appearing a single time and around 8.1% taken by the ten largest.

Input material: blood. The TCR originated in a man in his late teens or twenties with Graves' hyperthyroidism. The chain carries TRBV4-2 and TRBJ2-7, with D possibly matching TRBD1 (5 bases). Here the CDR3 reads CASSQEPDSYEQYF. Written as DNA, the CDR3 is TGTGCCAGCAGCCAAGAACCAGACAGCTACGAGCAGTACTTC.